These T cell receptor beta chains were read from a single sample in a study of cytomegalovirus exposure and HLA in healthy donors. Clones were read by immunoSEQ multiplex PCR, and TCRdb kept only the in-frame ones, dropping some. The data hold over 60,000 clones, with about 75% observed a single time. Sequencing was performed on PBMCs. The receptors shown here come from a woman in her 30s in good health and CMV-seropositive. Both conserved end residues are trimmed from each CDR3. Fields, in order: V gene, clone size, J gene, CDR3 protein. Expanded clones are given a class, and other clones once, few, many or no size at all.

V gene: TRBV6-4; clone size: -; J gene: TRBJ2-3; CDR3 protein: ASSPRGEGSDTQY
V gene: TRBV7-2; clone size: once; J gene: TRBJ1-5; CDR3 protein: ASSPEGGFNQPQH
V gene: TRBV10-3; clone size: -; J gene: TRBJ1-1; CDR3 protein: AISAPHGRDYMNTEAF
V gene: TRBV6-6; clone size: -; J gene: TRBJ2-7; CDR3 protein: ASSPLAGGPAEQY
V gene: TRBV27; clone size: once; J gene: TRBJ1-1; CDR3 protein: ASSPGGESEAF
V gene: TRBV29-1; clone size: -; J gene: TRBJ2-5; CDR3 protein: SARPGLAEETQY
V gene: TRBV28; clone size: -; J gene: TRBJ2-7; CDR3 protein: ASRGTSGGSYEQY
V gene: TRBV27; clone size: -; J gene: TRBJ2-3; CDR3 protein: ASSLSGLAGITDTQY
V gene: TRBV28; clone size: few; J gene: TRBJ1-1; CDR3 protein: ASRPGGGTEAF
V gene: TRBV15; clone size: -; J gene: TRBJ2-1; CDR3 protein: ATSRVAGLNEQF
V gene: TRBV5-6; clone size: once; J gene: TRBJ1-2; CDR3 protein: ASRDRDRVFYGYT
V gene: TRBV5-1; clone size: -; J gene: TRBJ1-4; CDR3 protein: ASSKRQGAGEKLF
V gene: TRBV5-6; clone size: -; J gene: TRBJ2-1; CDR3 protein: ASSFGLAGEQF
V gene: TRBV6-5; clone size: -; J gene: TRBJ2-1; CDR3 protein: ASSAILAGYNEQF
V gene: TRBV4-1; clone size: -; J gene: TRBJ2-1; CDR3 protein: ASSQDASGRAHNEQF
V gene: TRBV28; clone size: -; J gene: TRBJ1-2; CDR3 protein: ASSPGTGANYGYT
V gene: TRBV4-2; clone size: -; J gene: TRBJ2-3; CDR3 protein: ASSQDAGEGRADTQY
V gene: TRBV11-3; clone size: -; J gene: TRBJ2-7; CDR3 protein: ASSGSREAPYEQY
V gene: TRBV11-1; clone size: once; J gene: TRBJ2-3; CDR3 protein: ASSIPGLAGASGDTQY
V gene: TRBV30; clone size: -; J gene: TRBJ1-5; CDR3 protein: AWSGATGRNQPQH
V gene: TRBV9; clone size: -; J gene: TRBJ2-3; CDR3 protein: ASSVGGTRTDTQY
V gene: TRBV9; clone size: -; J gene: TRBJ2-1; CDR3 protein: ASSVGLAGAYNEQF
V gene: TRBV19; clone size: -; J gene: TRBJ2-3; CDR3 protein: ASSISRVDTQY
V gene: TRBV6-1; clone size: few; J gene: TRBJ1-1; CDR3 protein: ASSRTRLNTEAF
V gene: TRBV7-2; clone size: once; J gene: TRBJ2-3; CDR3 protein: ASSLVGLAGSPDTQY
V gene: TRBV29-1; clone size: -; J gene: TRBJ2-4; CDR3 protein: SAGDRGSSKNIQY
V gene: TRBV27; clone size: -; J gene: TRBJ2-7; CDR3 protein: ASSFAGTGHYEQY
V gene: TRBV5-4; clone size: once; J gene: TRBJ1-6; CDR3 protein: ASSLQGRSPLH
V gene: TRBV5-8; clone size: -; J gene: TRBJ2-4; CDR3 protein: ASIHRVIGKNIQY
V gene: TRBV6-6; clone size: -; J gene: TRBJ2-1; CDR3 protein: ASSLKAGGEQF
V gene: TRBV28; clone size: -; J gene: TRBJ1-2; CDR3 protein: ASSTVSGSGRYGYT
V gene: TRBV9; clone size: -; J gene: TRBJ2-2; CDR3 protein: ASSSRLAGKVGELF
V gene: TRBV9; clone size: -; J gene: TRBJ2-6; CDR3 protein: ASSLGTSGRVWGANVLT
V gene: TRBV6-5; clone size: -; J gene: TRBJ1-6; CDR3 protein: ASSRTGYNSPLH
V gene: TRBV28; clone size: -; J gene: TRBJ1-5; CDR3 protein: ASTTGDPWPQH
V gene: TRBV28; clone size: -; J gene: TRBJ1-6; CDR3 protein: ASRLGQGRGYSPLH
V gene: TRBV5-4; clone size: -; J gene: TRBJ2-1; CDR3 protein: ASSQGTSGHYNEQF
V gene: TRBV28; clone size: once; J gene: TRBJ1-5; CDR3 protein: ASKRIPGLTFNQPQH
V gene: TRBV28; clone size: once; J gene: TRBJ2-5; CDR3 protein: ASTPQGPRETQY
V gene: TRBV7-9; clone size: -; J gene: TRBJ2-7; CDR3 protein: ASSLATGGDDYEQY
V gene: TRBV5-6; clone size: medium-sized; J gene: TRBJ1-1; CDR3 protein: ASSPVGKGTEAF
V gene: TRBV19; clone size: -; J gene: TRBJ1-1; CDR3 protein: ASIGGVTEAF
V gene: TRBV4-3; clone size: -; J gene: TRBJ2-3; CDR3 protein: ASSQDIFWREGLFLSTDTQY
V gene: TRBV7-2; clone size: -; J gene: TRBJ2-1; CDR3 protein: ASSLGAYEQF
V gene: TRBV4-2; clone size: -; J gene: TRBJ2-4; CDR3 protein: ASSQDQGGGNIQY
V gene: TRBV9; clone size: -; J gene: TRBJ2-7; CDR3 protein: ASSVEGTGTGVYEQY
V gene: TRBV5-6; clone size: -; J gene: TRBJ1-1; CDR3 protein: ASSLSWEGAF
V gene: TRBV4-2; clone size: -; J gene: TRBJ1-1; CDR3 protein: ASSLSTGTGEAF
V gene: TRBV11-2; clone size: -; J gene: TRBJ2-1; CDR3 protein: ASSLGAGGRNEQF
V gene: TRBV29-1; clone size: once; J gene: TRBJ2-7; CDR3 protein: SVGWGPHYEQY
V gene: TRBV6-1; clone size: -; J gene: TRBJ2-3; CDR3 protein: ASSEVGQSTDTQY
V gene: TRBV10-2; clone size: -; J gene: TRBJ2-7; CDR3 protein: ASSEISRHEQY
V gene: TRBV28; clone size: -; J gene: TRBJ1-2; CDR3 protein: ASSLLGWGDGYT
V gene: TRBV10-2; clone size: -; J gene: TRBJ2-3; CDR3 protein: ASSFGLAGGPATDTQY
V gene: TRBV7-8; clone size: -; J gene: TRBJ1-3; CDR3 protein: ASSLLAGQGNGVSGNTIY
V gene: TRBV25-1; clone size: -; J gene: TRBJ2-7; CDR3 protein: ASSDPSRPYEQY
V gene: TRBV4-2; clone size: few; J gene: TRBJ2-5; CDR3 protein: ASSRQGETQY
V gene: TRBV5-1; clone size: once; J gene: TRBJ2-1; CDR3 protein: ASSLEGLGANEQF
V gene: TRBV7-9; clone size: -; J gene: TRBJ1-1; CDR3 protein: ASNQQDIDREAF
V gene: TRBV11-2; clone size: -; J gene: TRBJ2-2; CDR3 protein: ASSFLAGGTGELF